The 17 T cell receptor beta chains below were found in one sample sequenced in a study of CD8+CD57+ T cells in acquired aplastic anemia (dated by TCRdb to 2017 to 2018). The run used an Illumina HiSeq 2000. TCR beta VDJ combination and CDR3 sequence profiling used genomic DNA as the template. TCRdb redid the processing of the public reads, applying fastp at Q25 and MiXCR, and retained in-frame beta chains. Each CDR3 protein appears once, grouped with its most common genes and DNA. This sample is represented by fewer than 70,000 distinct CDR3 sequences; around half of them were singletons. The biggest ten clones account for about 8% of the sample. Sequenced sample: sorted CD4+, CD8+, or CD8+CD57+ T cells (not recorded which) from PBMCs. These receptors all come from a human donor in good health, serving as a control.

This clonotype was observed at least ten times. This chain connects TRBV12-3 or TRBV12-4 to TRBJ1-1; D uncertain. Trimming cost V 4 bases and J 6 bases, with 21 bases left between them. This CDR3 comprises 16 residues. CDR3 sequence reads: CASSSIYTTAGPEAFF. The CDR3 nucleotides are TGTGCCAGCAGTTCCATTTACACCACGGCAGGACCTGAAGCTTTCTTT.

The chain employs TRBV25-1 and TRBJ1-1; D may be TRBD1 (6 bases). V was pared by 6 bases and J by 5 bases, with 16 bases between. Germline-derived CDR1 and CDR2 are MGHDK and SYGVNS. This CDR3 comprises 14 residues. The DNA of the CDR3 is TGTGCCAGCAGGAGCAGGGGCGTCAGTACTGAAGCTTTCTTT. Translated: CASRSRGVSTEAFF. Based on the CDR3 plus reference TRBV25-1 and TRBJ1-1, the full variable domain is EADIYQTPRYLVIGTGKKITLECSQTMGHDKMYWYQQDPGMELHLIHYSYGVNSTEKGDLSSESTVSRIRTEHFPLTLESARPSHTSQYLCASRSRGVSTEAFFGQGTRLTVV.

Points on this clonotype: This may come from a read error, since a much larger clone is one base off. The CDR3 here is CASSVHDRTGGLFF. The CDR3, as DNA: TGTGCCAGCAGTGTACATGACAGGACCGGGGGGCTGTTTTTT. The V and J genes are TRBV6-1 and TRBJ2-2, with D perhaps given as TRBD1 or TRBD2 (6 bases each). Per germline, CDR1 MNHNS and CDR2 SASEGT. The CDR3 length is 14 residues.

V gene TRBV25-1 combines with J gene TRBJ1-2, with TRBD1 as a possible D gene (5 bases). The germline V gene has CDR1 MGHDK and CDR2 SYGVNS. Trimming removed 1 base at V and 4 bases at J, with 10 bases between. This CDR3 is built from 14 residues. This chain's CDR3 is CASSESGAFYGYTF. The CDR3, as DNA: TGTGCCAGCAGTGAATCTGGGGCGTTCTATGGCTACACCTTC.

This clonotype has a single count. The chain employs TRBV7-9 and TRBJ2-7; D tentatively reads TRBD1 or TRBD2 (5 bases each). CDR3 size: 13 residues. Germline loops: CDR1 SEHNR, CDR2 FQNEAQ (reference sequence). The V and J ends lost 4 bases and 3 bases respectively, with 10 bases between them. This CDR3 is CASSSGPSYEQYF. The CDR3 DNA follows: TGTGCCAGCAGCTCGGGACCGAGCTACGAGCAGTACTTC.

The V call is TRBV19, the J call TRBJ1-4, with D possibly TRBD1 on 5 matching bases. Germline V CDR1 and CDR2: LNHDA, SQIVND (reference sequence). The V end was cut by 6 bases, the J end by 0 bases, with 17 bases between. The CDR3 totals 17 residues. The chain's CDR3 is CASSRRVTVPTNEKLFF. The DNA for the CDR3 is TGTGCCAGTAGCCGTCGCGTGACAGTACCAACTAATGAAAAACTGTTTTTT. Variable domain in full (rest from reference TRBV19 and TRBJ1-4): DGGITQSPKYLFRKEGQNVTLSCEQNLNHDAMYWYRQDPGQGLRLIYYSQIVNDFQKGDIAEGYSVSREKKESFPLTVTSAQKNPTAFYLCASSRRVTVPTNEKLFFGSGTQLSVL.

The J gene is TRBJ2-5, the V gene TRBV29-1, with D unresolved. CDR1 is SQVTM and CDR2 is ANQGSEA in the germline V gene. The V end lost 4 bases, the J end lost 0 bases, and 6 bases lay between the germline ends. The CDR3 is 12 residues long. The CDR3 spells CSVGAYQETQYF. CDR3 DNA sequence: TGCAGCGTTGGAGCGTACCAAGAGACCCAGTACTTC.

This clonotype was observed at least ten times. J is TRBJ1-6 and V is TRBV25-1, with D hard to call. From germline, CDR1 is MGHDK and CDR2 SYGVNS. The CDR3 covers 15 residues. V was shortened by 6 bases and J by 5 bases, with 14 bases between the two germline ends. The CDR3 region has the DNA TGTGCCAGCAGGGCGTGGGAAAGCGATAATTCACCCCTCCACTTT. It is translated as CASRAWESDNSPLHF.

The chain carries TRBV15 and TRBJ2-7; D is perhaps TRBD1 (6 bases). The V end lost 0 bases, the J end lost 6 bases, and 9 bases lay between the germline ends. This CDR3 spans 13 amino acids. Germline-derived CDR1 and CDR2 are LNHNV and YYDKDF (reference sequence). CDR3 loop: CATSRDRTAEQYF. The DNA for the CDR3 is TGTGCCACCAGCAGAGATAGGACAGCCGAGCAGTACTTC. Full variable domain (rest looked up from reference TRBV15 and TRBJ2-7): DAMVIQNPRYQVTQFGKPVTLSCSQTLNHNVMYWYQQKSSQAPKLLFHYYDKDFNNEADTPDNFQSRRPNTSFCFLDIRSPGLGDTAMYLCATSRDRTAEQYFGPGTRLTVT.

The V and J genes are TRBV20-1 and TRBJ1-1; D not certain. The germline V and J ends were trimmed by 0 bases and 4 bases, with 18 bases remaining between them. Germline CDR1 DFQATT, CDR2 SNEGSKA (reference sequence). The CDR3 has 16 residues. CDR3 region: CSARDHAADYGTEAFF. CDR3 sequence (DNA): TGCAGTGCTAGAGACCACGCGGCAGACTACGGCACTGAAGCTTTCTTT.

This chain joins TRBV7-9 and TRBJ2-1; D ambiguous. Trimming pared 3 bases from V and 10 bases from J, leaving 7 bases between. Per the germline V gene, CDR1 is SEHNR and CDR2 is FQNEAQ (reference sequence). This CDR3 region has 11 residues. CDR3 sequence: CASSLADEQFF. CDR3 sequence (DNA): TGTGCCAGCAGCTTGGCTGACGAGCAGTTCTTC. The whole variable domain, remainder taken from reference TRBV7-9 and TRBJ2-1, is DTGVSQNPRHKITKRGQNVTFRCDPISEHNRLYWYRQTLGQGPEFLTYFQNEAQLEKSRLLSDRFSAERPKGSFSTLEIQRTEQGDSAMYLCASSLADEQFFGPGTRLTVL.

The rearrangement links TRBV19 to TRBJ2-7; 10 bases are shared with TRBD1. CDR3 length: 14 amino acids. Germline trimming cut 6 bases from V and 3 bases from J; bases unmatched to any gene: 5. Germline assignment: CDR1 LNHDA and CDR2 SQIVND (reference sequence). CDR3 protein: CASSWTGGIYEQYF. The DNA of the CDR3 is TGTGCCAGTAGCTGGACAGGGGGGATCTACGAGCAGTACTTC.

Written as DNA, the CDR3 is TGTGCCAGTAGGCAGGGGTGGGAGACCCAGTACTTC. Translated, it gives CASRQGWETQYF. The chain links TRBV19 to TRBJ2-5; D might be TRBD1 (6 bases). V was clipped by 6 bases and J by 5 bases, with 10 bases between them. Germline V lookup: CDR1 LNHDA, CDR2 SQIVND (reference sequence). This CDR3 has 12 residues.

This clonotype came up once. V usage is TRBV11-2 and J usage is TRBJ2-1, with 12 bases aligning to TRBD2. V shed 4 bases, J shed 3 bases, and the junction held 4 bases outside the gene matches. Germline values: CDR1 SGHAT, CDR2 FQNNGV. CDR3 length: 16 amino acids. CDR3 nucleotides: TGTGCCAGCAGCTGGACTAGCGGGGTTTACTACAATGAGCAGTTCTTC. Translated: CASSWTSGVYYNEQFF.

The table lists this clonotype with many counts. This chain connects TRBV2 to TRBJ1-1; TRBD1 might be the D (5 bases). V was clipped by 4 bases and J by 0 bases, with 15 bases between them. Germline V gives CDR1 SNHLY, CDR2 FYNNEI. The CDR3 contains 16 residues. DNA for the CDR3: TGTGCCAGCAGTGGGGGGGATGGGGTCCTGAACACTGAAGCTTTCTTT. This gives the protein CASSGGDGVLNTEAFF.

The chain recombines TRBV19 with TRBJ1-2, with D tentatively TRBD1 (6 bases). Germline V CDR1 and CDR2: LNHDA, SQIVND (reference sequence). The ends were cut back, 4 bases at V and 2 bases at J, with 11 bases in the middle. CDR3 length equals 14 residues. Here the CDR3 reads CASSKSRGNYGYTF. Written as DNA, the CDR3 is TGTGCCAGTAGTAAAAGCAGGGGCAACTATGGCTACACCTTC.

This chain links TRBV11-1 with TRBJ1-3; tentatively, D is TRBD1 (5 bases). V was cut by 6 bases and J by 8 bases, with 26 bases left in between. This CDR3 comprises 17 residues. CDR1 is SGHAT, CDR2 FQDESV, per germline (reference sequence). The CDR3 region has the DNA TGTGCCAGCAGAAAAATGTCAGCGCAGGGTGGAGGGGACACCATATATTTT. Its protein is CASRKMSAQGGGDTIYF.